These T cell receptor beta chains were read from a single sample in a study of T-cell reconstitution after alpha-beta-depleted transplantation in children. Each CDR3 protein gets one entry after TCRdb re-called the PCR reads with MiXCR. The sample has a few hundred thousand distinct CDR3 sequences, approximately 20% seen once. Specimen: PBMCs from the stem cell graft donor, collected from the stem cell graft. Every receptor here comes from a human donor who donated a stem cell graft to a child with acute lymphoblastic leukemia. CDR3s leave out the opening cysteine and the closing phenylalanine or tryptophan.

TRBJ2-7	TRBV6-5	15	ASSYPGEWEGSYEQY
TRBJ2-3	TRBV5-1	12	ASSFQLDRDTQY
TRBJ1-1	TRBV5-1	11	ASSQTVNTEAF
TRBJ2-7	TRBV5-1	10	ASRGGLGEQY
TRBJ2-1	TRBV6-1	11	ASRSGLIGEQF
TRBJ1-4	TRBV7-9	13	ASSSPGQPNEKLF
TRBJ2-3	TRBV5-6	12	ASSSGLESDTQY
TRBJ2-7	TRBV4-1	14	ASSQGMAGNPYEQY
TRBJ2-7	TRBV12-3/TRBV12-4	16	ASSFGTSGRSQSYEQY
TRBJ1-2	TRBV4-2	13	ASSQALRAAYGYT
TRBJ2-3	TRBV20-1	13	SAIILAGPTDTQY
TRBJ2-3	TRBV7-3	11	ASSASVADTQY
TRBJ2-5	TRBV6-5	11	ASSYSGGQTQY
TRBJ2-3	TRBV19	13	ASSPASISTDTQY
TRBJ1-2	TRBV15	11	ATSRGTGDGYT
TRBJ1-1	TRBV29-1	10	SVQGQGRLTF
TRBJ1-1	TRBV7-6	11	ASSRRENTEAF
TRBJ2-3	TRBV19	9	ASSMGVTQY
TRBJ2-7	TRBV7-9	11	ASSSGTSNEQY
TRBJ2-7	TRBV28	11	ASGSQSPYEQY
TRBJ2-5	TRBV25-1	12	ASRQQGGPETQY
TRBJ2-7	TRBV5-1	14	ASSGQGLTWSYEQY
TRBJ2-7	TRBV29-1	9	SVQEAYEQY
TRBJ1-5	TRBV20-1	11	SVIDNPNQPQH
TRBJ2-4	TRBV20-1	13	SAHMPILAKNIQY
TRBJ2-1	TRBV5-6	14	ASSWGLGNSYNEQF